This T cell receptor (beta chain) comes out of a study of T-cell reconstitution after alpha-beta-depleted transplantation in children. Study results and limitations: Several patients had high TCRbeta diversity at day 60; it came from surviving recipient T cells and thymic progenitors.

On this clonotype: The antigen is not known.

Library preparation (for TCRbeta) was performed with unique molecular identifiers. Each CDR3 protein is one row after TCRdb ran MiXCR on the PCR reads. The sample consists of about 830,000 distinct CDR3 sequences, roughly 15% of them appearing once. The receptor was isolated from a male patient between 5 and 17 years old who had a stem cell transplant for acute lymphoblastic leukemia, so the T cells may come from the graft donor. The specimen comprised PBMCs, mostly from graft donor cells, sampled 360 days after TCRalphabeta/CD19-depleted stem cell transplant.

The DNA for the CDR3 is TGTGCCAGCAGCTTAAGGGGGATCACTGAAGCTTTCTTT. Its translation is CASSLRGITEAFF. V is TRBV7-9 and J is TRBJ1-1; D is perhaps TRBD1 (6 bases). Germline V gene sequence: CDR1 SEHNR, CDR2 FQNEAQ (reference sequence). Trimming took 2 bases from V and 4 from J, leaving 8 bases between them. CDR3 length equals 13 residues.